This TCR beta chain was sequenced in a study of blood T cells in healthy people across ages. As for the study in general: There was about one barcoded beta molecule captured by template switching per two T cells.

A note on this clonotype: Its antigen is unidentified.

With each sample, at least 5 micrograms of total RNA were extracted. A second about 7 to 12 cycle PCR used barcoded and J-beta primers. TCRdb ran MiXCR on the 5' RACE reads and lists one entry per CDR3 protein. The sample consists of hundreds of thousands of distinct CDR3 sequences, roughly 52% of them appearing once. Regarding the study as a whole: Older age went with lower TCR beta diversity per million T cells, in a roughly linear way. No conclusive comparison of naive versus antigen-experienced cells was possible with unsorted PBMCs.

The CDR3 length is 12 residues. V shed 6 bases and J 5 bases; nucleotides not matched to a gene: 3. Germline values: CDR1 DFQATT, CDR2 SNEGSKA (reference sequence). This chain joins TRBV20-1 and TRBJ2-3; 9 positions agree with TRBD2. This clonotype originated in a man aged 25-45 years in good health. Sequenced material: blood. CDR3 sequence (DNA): TGCAGTGCCCAACTAGCGGGAGATACGCAGTATTTT. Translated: CSAQLAGDTQYF.